This is a list of T cell receptor beta chains from one sample in a study of T cell repertoires in cytomegalovirus infection. TCRdb independently ran MiXCR on the reads; one entry per CDR3 protein. The table records approximately 500,000 distinct CDR3 sequences, approximately 15% of them present only once. The sequenced material came from CD8+ T cells from PBMCs. Receptors originate from a human donor in good health (CMV status not recorded). Some clones in this sample may be carry-over from other donors' samples. CDR3s include the opening cysteine and the closing phenylalanine or tryptophan. Fields, in order: J gene, clone size, V gene, D gene, CDR3 protein, CDR3 DNA. D genes are given only for firm matches. Only part of the rows carry a size: once, few, many, or a class if the clone is expanded.

j_call: TRBJ2-1
clone_size: few
v_call: TRBV7-3
d_call: NA
cdr3_aa: CASSLGWGGNSYNEQFF
cdr3_nt: TGTGCCAGCAGCCTCGGCTGGGGGGGCAACTCCTACAATGAGCAGTTCTTC

j_call: TRBJ2-3
clone_size: few
v_call: TRBV28
d_call: TRBD2
cdr3_aa: CASRGLAGGPGTDTQYF
cdr3_nt: TGTGCCAGCAGAGGACTAGCGGGAGGGCCCGGCACAGATACGCAGTATTTT

j_call: TRBJ1-2
clone_size: many
v_call: TRBV29-1
d_call: NA
cdr3_aa: CSVDRGVHGYTF
cdr3_nt: TGCAGCGTTGATCGAGGGGTACATGGCTACACCTTC

j_call: TRBJ1-2
clone_size: NA
v_call: TRBV20-1
d_call: NA
cdr3_aa: CSATRGRDGYTF
cdr3_nt: TGCAGTGCTACCCGCGGCAGGGATGGCTACACCTTC

j_call: TRBJ2-4
clone_size: NA
v_call: TRBV2
d_call: TRBD2
cdr3_aa: CASSGAGGAKNIQYF
cdr3_nt: TGTGCCAGCAGTGGGGCGGGGGGAGCCAAAAACATTCAGTACTTC

j_call: TRBJ1-1
clone_size: many
v_call: TRBV7-9
d_call: TRBD1
cdr3_aa: CASTQGTGAFEAFF
cdr3_nt: TGTGCCAGCACCCAAGGGACAGGGGCTTTTGAAGCTTTCTTT

j_call: TRBJ2-5
clone_size: many
v_call: TRBV5-4
d_call: TRBD1
cdr3_aa: CASSLGQGEQETQYF
cdr3_nt: TGTGCCAGCAGCTTGGGACAGGGTGAGCAAGAGACCCAGTACTTC

j_call: TRBJ2-7
clone_size: many
v_call: TRBV20-1
d_call: NA
cdr3_aa: CSADSNSYEQYF
cdr3_nt: TGCAGTGCTGACTCTAACTCCTACGAGCAGTACTTC

j_call: TRBJ2-5
clone_size: many
v_call: TRBV6-1
d_call: NA
cdr3_aa: CASAGIMVLQGTQYF
cdr3_nt: TGTGCCAGTGCAGGGATTATGGTCCTACAGGGGACCCAGTACTTC

j_call: TRBJ1-1
clone_size: few
v_call: TRBV29-1
d_call: TRBD1
cdr3_aa: CSVELSGTGRFGEAFF
cdr3_nt: TGCAGCGTTGAACTCTCAGGGACAGGGCGGTTTGGTGAAGCTTTCTTT

j_call: TRBJ2-3
clone_size: many
v_call: TRBV7-6
d_call: NA
cdr3_aa: CASSLATGDTQYF
cdr3_nt: TGTGCCAGCAGCTTAGCTACCGGGGATACGCAGTATTTT

j_call: TRBJ1-2
clone_size: few
v_call: TRBV6-5
d_call: NA
cdr3_aa: CASSYKQRLLEGYTF
cdr3_nt: TGTGCCAGCAGTTACAAACAAAGGCTTCTGGAAGGCTACACCTTC

j_call: TRBJ1-5
clone_size: many
v_call: TRBV24-1
d_call: TRBD1
cdr3_aa: CATSEWDRGSSAQHF
cdr3_nt: TGTGCCACCAGTGAGTGGGACAGGGGGAGTTCAGCCCAGCATTTT

j_call: TRBJ1-5
clone_size: many
v_call: TRBV12-3/TRBV12-4
d_call: NA
cdr3_aa: CASSLAHGNPNQPQHF
cdr3_nt: TGTGCCAGCAGTTTAGCGCATGGGAACCCTAATCAGCCCCAGCATTTT

j_call: TRBJ2-1
clone_size: few
v_call: TRBV7-9
d_call: NA
cdr3_aa: CASITQSYSYNEQFF
cdr3_nt: TGTGCCAGCATCACGCAGTCATACTCCTACAATGAGCAGTTCTTC

j_call: TRBJ2-1
clone_size: few
v_call: TRBV28
d_call: NA
cdr3_aa: CASSSYGEQFF
cdr3_nt: TGTGCCAGCAGTTCTTACGGGGAGCAGTTCTTC

j_call: TRBJ2-1
clone_size: few
v_call: TRBV27
d_call: TRBD1
cdr3_aa: CASSFVRDRDEQFF
cdr3_nt: TGTGCCAGCAGTTTCGTTAGGGACAGGGATGAGCAGTTCTTC

j_call: TRBJ2-5
clone_size: NA
v_call: TRBV5-5
d_call: NA
cdr3_aa: CASSLARGGSETQYF
cdr3_nt: TGTGCCAGCAGCTTGGCCCGTGGGGGAAGCGAGACCCAGTACTTC

j_call: TRBJ1-3
clone_size: NA
v_call: TRBV27
d_call: NA
cdr3_aa: CASSSGPSGNTIYF
cdr3_nt: TGTGCCAGCAGTTCGGGCCCCTCTGGAAACACCATATATTTT

j_call: TRBJ1-2
clone_size: once
v_call: TRBV5-6
d_call: NA
cdr3_aa: CVSSFSSENTF
cdr3_nt: TGTGTCAGCAGCTTTTCTAGTGAGAACACCTTC